The 25 T cell receptor beta chains below all came from one sample that was sequenced in a study of blood T cell repertoires in COVID-19 (dated by TCRdb to 2020 to 2022). The library was obtained by the immunoSEQ multiplex PCR assay. TCRdb retrieved this table from immuneACCESS and kept in-frame rearrangements only. Not all clones are present; in checked studies, unresolved V genes account for under half, and no reason is known for the remainder. The sample data list approximately 670,000 clones, and around 90% of these were observed just once. Jointly, the top ten make up approximately 0.3% of the sample. Sequenced material: peripheral blood. The receptors originated from a woman between 18 and 29 years old with acute or convalescent COVID-19.

This clone was found once. This chain links TRBV24-1 with TRBJ2-7, with D possibly matching TRBD2 (6 bases). The V gene lost 2 bases and the J gene lost 3 bases, with 7 bases spanning the gap. The V gene's germline CDR1 is KGHDR and CDR2 SFDVKD. The CDR3 is made up of 13 amino acids. The CDR3 DNA reads TGTGCCACCAGTGATTGGAGGGGCTACGAGCAGTACTTC. It yields the protein CATSDWRGYEQYF.

In DNA form, the CDR3 reads TGTGCCAGCAGCCAGAAGTACGTCGGACTAGCCAAAAACATTCAGTACTTC. It specifies CASSQKYVGLAKNIQYF. The rearrangement links TRBV3-1 (or the pseudogene TRBV3-2) to TRBJ2-4; D perhaps matches TRBD2 (5 bases). V was clipped by 3 bases and J by 0 bases, with 15 bases between them. Germline-derived CDR1 and CDR2 are LGHDT and YNNKEL (reference sequence). The CDR3 has 17 residues.

This chain's CDR3 is CASSPTDRGYGYTF. In DNA form, the CDR3 reads TGTGCCAGCAGTCCAACGGACAGGGGCTATGGCTACACCTTC. The V call is TRBV28, the J call TRBJ1-2, with 9 bases identical to TRBD1. Germline CDR1 MDHEN, CDR2 SYDVKM. This CDR3 contains 14 residues. Trimming took 5 bases from V and 4 from J; bases not matched to a gene: 5.

V usage is TRBV29-1 and J usage is TRBJ1-2; D is possibly TRBD1 (5 bases). Trimming removed 3 bases at V and 4 bases at J, with 9 bases between. This CDR3 is built from 12 residues. Germline-derived CDR1 and CDR2 are SQVTM and ANQGSEA. The CDR3 bases are TGCAGCGTTGAGTGGGGCGTCTATGGCTACACCTTC. Its protein is CSVEWGVYGYTF.

This chain joins TRBV30 and TRBJ2-7; 13 bases are a match to TRBD2. The CDR3 length is 14 residues. The germline V gene has CDR1 GTSNPN and CDR2 SVGIG (reference sequence). V dropped 3 bases and J dropped 7; count of bases not matched to a gene: 6. The CDR3 sequence is CAWRAGTSGAEQYF. The DNA of the CDR3 is TGTGCCTGGAGGGCCGGGACTAGCGGGGCTGAGCAGTACTTC.

The V and J genes are TRBV3-1 (or the pseudogene TRBV3-2) and TRBJ2-3; 8 bases line up with TRBD2. The CDR3 sequence is 14 residues long. J was trimmed by 1 base and V by 6 bases; bases with no gene match: 3. Germline lookup yields CDR1 LGHDT and CDR2 YNNKEL (reference sequence). The CDR3 protein is CASSKRGRTDTQYF. CDR3 sequence (DNA): TGTGCCAGCAGTAAGCGGGGGCGCACAGATACGCAGTATTTT.

This clone was counted once. CDR3 sequence reads: CASSLRTDYGYTF. In DNA, the CDR3 is TGTGCCAGCAGTTTGCGCACTGACTATGGCTACACCTTC. V usage is TRBV28 and J usage is TRBJ1-2; D uncertain. V was shortened by 3 bases and J by 3 bases, with 8 bases between the two germline ends. CDR1 and CDR2 (germline): MDHEN, SYDVKM. The CDR3 is 13 amino acids.

The chain combines TRBV5-1 with TRBJ1-1; D perhaps matches TRBD1 (6 bases). The germline V and J ends were trimmed by 0 bases and 3 bases, with 12 bases remaining between them. Germline lookup yields CDR1 SGHRS and CDR2 YFSETQ. This CDR3 has 15 residues. The CDR3 nucleotides read TGCGCCAGCAGCTTGGATGGGGGCGCGGACACTGAAGCTTTCTTT. It codes for CASSLDGGADTEAFF.

The chain combines TRBV27 with TRBJ2-7; 9 bases line up with TRBD1. This CDR3 region has 15 residues. The ends lost 5 bases at V and 3 bases at J; junction bases unmatched: 8. Germline V gives CDR1 MNHEY, CDR2 SMNVEV (reference sequence). The chain's CDR3 is CASSASGTGYYEQYF. The CDR3 DNA reads TGTGCCAGCAGTGCTTCCGGGACAGGGTACTACGAGCAGTACTTC.

This CDR3 reads CASSPGTGAVLTF. The CDR3 coding sequence is TGTGCCAGTAGTCCCGGGACAGGAGCCGTCCTGACTTTC. The chain has TRBV19 and TRBJ2-6, with TRBD1 matching over 8 bases. This CDR3 is 13 amino acids long. Germline V CDR1 and CDR2: LNHDA, SQIVND (reference sequence). V lost 5 bases to trimming and J lost 12 bases; unmatched junction nucleotides: 6.

This clone showed up just a few times. The chain combines TRBV4-1 with TRBJ2-3; weak D call: TRBD2 (6 bases). The length of the CDR3 is 14 residues. Trimming stripped 0 bases from V and 5 bases from J, with 9 bases between. Per the germline V gene, CDR1 is MGHRA and CDR2 is YSYEKL. The CDR3 coding sequence is TGCGCCAGCAGCCAAGATCCCGGGGGAGATACGCAGTATTTT. This gives the protein CASSQDPGGDTQYF.

The chain employs TRBV3-1 (or the pseudogene TRBV3-2) and TRBJ1-2, with 7 bases matching TRBD1. Unmatched junction bases numbered 2, after V lost 0 bases and J lost 7 bases. Germline assignment: CDR1 LGHDT and CDR2 YNNKEL (reference sequence). The CDR3 consists of 13 residues. The CDR3 spells CASSQETGSGYTF. CDR3 in DNA: TGTGCCAGCAGCCAAGAGACAGGGAGTGGCTACACCTTC.

J is TRBJ1-6 and V is TRBV30, with unresolved D. V was clipped by 0 bases and J by 8 bases, with 8 bases between them. The CDR3 loop spans 13 amino acids. Germline V gene sequence: CDR1 GTSNPN, CDR2 SVGIG (reference sequence). The CDR3, as DNA: TGTGCCTGGAGTGTAAATCGGGATTCACCCCTCCACTTT. Its translation: CAWSVNRDSPLHF.

This chain uses TRBV5-1 with TRBJ2-1, with D possibly being TRBD1 (5 bases). The CDR3 contains 15 residues. The germline V and J ends were trimmed by 2 bases and 5 bases, with 14 bases remaining between them. The germline V gene encodes CDR1 SGHRS and CDR2 YFSETQ. For the CDR3, the DNA is TGCGCCAGCAGCTTTATAACAGGTAGCAACAATGAGCAGTTCTTC. It codes for CASSFITGSNNEQFF.

The chain links TRBV5-8 to TRBJ2-7; 8 positions match TRBD1. V was clipped by 6 bases and J by 3 bases; unmatched bases: 17. Germline V gene sequence: CDR1 SGHTS, CDR2 YDEGEE. CDR3 length equals 17 residues. Here the CDR3 reads CASNVGRQGARFYEQYF. DNA for the CDR3: TGTGCCAGCAACGTTGGGAGGCAGGGGGCTCGGTTCTACGAGCAGTACTTC.

The chain links TRBV11-2 to TRBJ1-1; tentative D call: TRBD1 (5 bases). Trimming took 0 bases from V and 0 from J, leaving 14 bases between them. This CDR3 is built from 17 residues. The germline CDR1 and CDR2 sequences are SGHAT and FQNNGV. CDR3 nucleotide sequence: TGTGCCAGCAGCTTAGATGCGGCGTCAGGGTTGAACACTGAAGCTTTCTTT. Its protein product is CASSLDAASGLNTEAFF.

The rearrangement joins TRBV21-1 to TRBJ1-2; TRBD1, the table's D call, was not compared with the DNA. TRBV21-1 is reported as a pseudogene. The CDR3 is made up of 13 amino acids. The CDR3 region has the DNA TGTGCCAGCAGCATGACAGGGATTGACGGCTACACCTTC. This translates into CASSMTGIDGYTF.

The gene calls are TRBV7-8 and TRBJ1-1; perhaps TRBD1 as D (5 bases). The CDR3 runs to 14 residues. Per germline, CDR1 SGHVS and CDR2 FQNEAQ. V was trimmed by 4 bases and J by 0 bases, leaving 9 bases between them. CDR3 bases: TGTGCCAGCAGCTCGACAGCCATGAACACTGAAGCTTTCTTT. Its translation: CASSSTAMNTEAFF. Full variable domain (rest looked up from reference TRBV7-8 and TRBJ1-1): GAGVSQSPRYKVAKRGQDVALRCDPISGHVSLFWYQQALGQGPEFLTYFQNEAQLDKSGLPSDRFFAERPEGSVSTLKIQRTQQEDSAVYLCASSSTAMNTEAFFGQGTRLTVV.

Concerning this clone: The identical CDR3 is also encoded by other nucleotide sequences in the sample. V gene TRBV29-1 combines with J gene TRBJ1-2; D call uncertain. Germline V gene data show CDR1 as SQVTM and CDR2 as ANQGSEA. Trimming stripped 3 bases from V and 5 bases from J, with 10 bases between. The CDR3 has 12 residues. The CDR3 is CSVERGGYGYTF. The CDR3, as DNA: TGCAGCGTTGAGCGGGGTGGATATGGCTACACCTTC.

The chain combines TRBV30 with TRBJ2-7; TRBD1 agrees at 8 bases. The V gene end was trimmed by 5 bases and the J gene end by 0 bases; junction bases not matched to a gene: 3. This CDR3 has 13 amino acids. The germline CDR1 and CDR2 sequences are GTSNPN and SVGIG (reference sequence). The CDR3 loop reads CAWDRGNSYEQYF. The CDR3 region has the DNA TGTGCCTGGGACAGGGGAAACTCCTACGAGCAGTACTTC.

The rearrangement uses TRBV19 and TRBJ1-2, with D tentatively TRBD1 (5 bases). The V gene lost 10 bases and the J gene lost 3 bases, with 12 bases spanning the gap. CDR3 length: 12 residues. CDR1 is LNHDA, CDR2 SQIVND, per germline (reference sequence). The CDR3 loop is CATTDNHYGYTF. CDR3 nucleotides: TGTGCCACCACGGACAATCACTATGGCTACACCTTC.

The chain is built from TRBV29-1 and TRBJ2-4; D may be TRBD2 (5 bases). The germline V and J ends were trimmed by 3 bases and 0 bases, with 9 bases remaining between them. This CDR3 is 14 amino acids long. CDR1 and CDR2 from the germline V gene are SQVTM and ANQGSEA. The CDR3 DNA sequence: TGCAGCGTTGAGAGGGTCCTAGCCAAAAACATTCAGTACTTC. This codes for CSVERVLAKNIQYF.

The gene calls are TRBV20-1 and TRBJ1-1, with D hard to call. This CDR3 spans 11 amino acids. Germline CDR1 DFQATT, CDR2 SNEGSKA (reference sequence). Trimming took 3 bases from V and 8 from J, leaving 10 bases between them. The CDR3 spells CSASLGREAFF. The CDR3 DNA reads as TGCAGTGCTAGCCTCGGCAGGGAAGCTTTCTTT.

The V gene is TRBV29-1, the J gene TRBJ1-2; D call uncertain. Germline V lookup: CDR1 SQVTM, CDR2 ANQGSEA. The V end was cut by 3 bases, the J end by 3 bases, with 8 bases between. This CDR3 comprises 12 residues. The chain's CDR3 is CSVDDNYYGYTF. The DNA of the CDR3 is TGCAGCGTTGATGACAACTACTATGGCTACACCTTC.

On this clone itself: Other DNA sequences in this specimen translate into the identical CDR3. This rearrangement joins TRBV18 to TRBJ1-1; tentative D call: TRBD1 (6 bases). The CDR3 is 14 amino acids. Germline-derived CDR1 and CDR2 are KGHSH and LQKENI. With 3 bases removed from V and 2 bases from J, the gap between germline ends came to 10 bases. DNA for the CDR3: TGTGCCAGCTCACCTAGCAGGGGCAACACTGAAGCTTTCTTT. It codes for CASSPSRGNTEAFF.